This record concerns one TCR beta chain sequence. This clonotype appeared many times. The specificity of this receptor is unknown. No base qualities exist here, and no much larger clone lies one base off it. This specimen comes from a study of T-cell reconstitution after alpha-beta-depleted transplantation in children (dated by TCRdb to 2016 to 2017). In terms of the full investigation: Using TCR repertoire profiling, the study followed T-cell immune reconstitution in a quantitative way in children after TCRalphabeta/CD19-depleted allogeneic hematopoietic cell transplantation.

Library method: PCR. Sequencing was performed on an Illumina HiSeq 2500. TCR library preparation used molecular barcoding, with unique molecular identifiers applied to normalize quantification of the TCRbeta repertoire. The public reads were reanalyzed by TCRdb: fastp trimming at Q25, MiXCR alignment, in-frame beta chains only. Under each unique CDR3 protein, matching rows form one entry showing the most common genes and DNA. Across this sample there are 380,000 or so distinct CDR3 sequences, with about an eighth seen only once. The top ten constitute around 4.5% of the sample. The sequence was obtained from a human donor who donated a stem cell graft to a child with Fanconi anemia. This specimen consisted of PBMCs, obtained from the stem cell graft.

The sequenced DNA: TGTGCCAGCACCCGGACAGGGATAGGCGGTAATGAAAAACTGTTTTTT. This sequence encodes CASTRTGIGGNEKLFF. In this chain, TRBV27 is recombined with TRBJ1-4; 8 bases in the middle match TRBD1. V has 7 bases trimmed and J has 4 bases trimmed; junction bases matching no gene number 11. CDR1 and CDR2 were assigned from the germline V gene (reference sequence) as MNHEY and SMNVEV. The CDR3 holds 16 amino acids from the cysteine to the phenylalanine. Only CDR3 DNA is held: 48 bases, read in frame from base 1.